This T cell receptor (beta chain) is drawn from a study of T cell repertoires in cytomegalovirus infection. The germline V gene has CDR1 ENHRY and CDR2 SYGVKD. The CDR3 runs 13 residues. V dropped 6 bases and J dropped 2 bases, with 10 bases sitting between them. Whole-study findings and limits: Across the ex vivo response, the dominant clonotypes were HLA-C-restricted CMV-specific TCR beta clonotypes.

From the reads, TCRdb called clonotypes with MiXCR, one entry per CDR3 protein. The data contain about 78,000 distinct CDR3 sequences, around 37% of them singletons. Concerning this clonotype itself: Its antigen is still unknown.

The TCR was taken from a human donor in good health (CMV status not recorded). Some clones in this sample may be carry-over from other donors' samples. The J gene is TRBJ1-1, the V gene TRBV10-3; D gene uncertain. Specimen: CD8+ T cells from cultured PBMCs, collected from culture after CMV antigen stimulation. CDR3 loop: CAISQDGNTEAFF. CDR3 in DNA: TGTGCCATCAGCCAGGACGGAAACACTGAAGCTTTCTTT.